The clone carrying this T cell receptor (beta chain) was seen a handful of times. Antigen: not known. The data belong to a study of blood T cells in healthy people across ages. Whole-study results and caveats: Long-lived donors had more naive CD4+ cells and higher diversity than aged donors. Roughly linear declines in TCR beta diversity per million T cells occurred with age.

Combining a sample-barcoded 5' primer with a J-beta primer mix, a second PCR ran for about 7 to 11 cycles. MiXCR, run by TCRdb on the 5' RACE reads, gives a single entry per CDR3 protein. In the table there are around 1.5 million distinct CDR3 sequences, 34% of which are singletons. The CDR3 contains 12 residues. CDR1 is KGHDR and CDR2 is SFDVKD in the germline V gene. V lost 1 base and J lost 6, with 6 bases in between. Donation came from healthy Caucasian individuals in Russia who were aged roughly 6 to 95. Every donor contributed ten milliliters of peripheral blood by blood draw. This clonotype was sampled from a young woman in good health. The gene calls are TRBV24-1 and TRBJ2-7; maybe TRBD1 (6 bases). Sequenced input: blood. Written as DNA, the CDR3 is TGTGCCACCAGTGATTTCAGGGGCGAGCAGTACTTC. As protein: CATSDFRGEQYF.